This is a list of T cell receptor beta chains from one sample in a study of T cells in Graves' hyperthyroidism and ophthalmopathy. From the multiplex PCR reads, TCRdb called clonotypes with MiXCR, one entry per CDR3 protein. The data show roughly 380,000 distinct CDR3 sequences, approximately 15% seen once. Sequenced: blood. These receptors all come from a woman aged 55-70 years with Graves' hyperthyroidism. Each CDR3 is given with its conserved first and last residue. D genes are given only for firm matches.

d_call v_call cdr3_aa
TRBD2 TRBV5-5 CASSLIWEVAGVHEQFF
NA TRBV7-9 CASSLESNQPQHF
NA TRBV6-1 CASSEVGGNEQFF
NA TRBV28 CASLAFGELFF
NA TRBV7-9 CASTVWGAREQYF
TRBD1 TRBV5-1 CASRQQGTNYGYTF
NA TRBV6-1 CASSPYTPNYGYTF
NA TRBV20-1 CSASSAYNEQFF
TRBD1 TRBV5-1 CASRYGTDSNQPQHF
TRBD2 TRBV6-1 CASSPRLAGYEQYF
NA TRBV2 CASSDFNGSPGNEQFF
TRBD2 TRBV5-6 CASSRITAGVETQYF
TRBD1 TRBV13 CASSVTGGFEKLFF
NA TRBV18 CASSPQARDYEQYF
NA TRBV30 CVWTARTEAFF
NA TRBV27 CASSFQQYTEAFF
NA TRBV28 CASSLWFRGKNEQYF
NA TRBV6-2/TRBV6-3 CASSYGPSQPQHF
NA TRBV6-2/TRBV6-3 CASSYSGYHEQYF
TRBD2 TRBV4-2 CASSQRGTSGGNTGELFF
TRBD1 TRBV6-1 CASSVGQALNQPQHF
TRBD1 TRBV12-3/TRBV12-4 CASSTGTGDYNEQFF
NA TRBV13 CASSSIRGEQFF
NA TRBV3-1 CASTNSRTGELFF
NA TRBV6-2/TRBV6-3 CASSGADLGNGYTF
NA TRBV11-2 CASSRDSSSTDTQYF
TRBD1 TRBV5-1 CASSFNRGSEKLFF
NA TRBV12-3/TRBV12-4 CASTHEGVYDTQYF
TRBD1 TRBV30 CAWRTGTGGFVEAFF
NA TRBV28 CASSSDVATQYF
NA TRBV28 CASSIQTPGRTDTQYF
NA TRBV30 CAWNVPGAANYGYTF
TRBD2 TRBV24-1 CATSERTSGRANEQFF
TRBD2 TRBV3-1 CASSQAGLAGDEQFF
TRBD1 TRBV24-1 CATSDLGTGTTDTQYF
TRBD1 TRBV18 CASSGPGQEYGYTF
NA TRBV13 CASSLQGRRSPGEQYF
NA TRBV4-2 CASSQYPPKRTSTDTQYF
TRBD1 TRBV24-1 CATSDSGQQNYEQYF
TRBD1 TRBV3-1 CASSQGFGGQKQLAKNIQYF
TRBD1 TRBV11-3 CASSAGTGVTDTQYF
NA TRBV20-1 CSARDPWDWSNQPQHF
TRBD2 TRBV5-1 CASSLAGGGRSSYEQYF
TRBD1 TRBV27 CASSQGTGRNTEAFF
NA TRBV12-3/TRBV12-4 CASHGGVTRQPQHF
NA TRBV6-1 CASSSRLSRSSYEQYF
TRBD1 TRBV19 CASMGKSQGVAYNEQFF
NA TRBV18 CASSPLGGRHTDTQYF
TRBD1 TRBV6-1 CASSDPTGGRGHEQYF
NA TRBV4-2 CASSQGYRGNEQFF
TRBD1 TRBV2 CASSGQGWETQYF
NA TRBV28 CASSGTTPYEQYF
NA TRBV28 CASPWEPNYGYTF
NA TRBV12-3/TRBV12-4 CASSVGGAGVYGYTF
NA TRBV27 CASTLGGSNTGELFF
TRBD1 TRBV4-1 CASSQPAGGNYGYTF